There are a few counts of the clone carrying this TCR beta chain. Its antigen is currently unknown. Trimming removed 5 bases at V and 3 bases at J, with 14 bases between. Germline values: CDR1 LNHNV, CDR2 YYDKDF (reference sequence). The CDR3 length is 14 residues. These data are taken from a study of CD8+ T cells in alopecia areata. Treatment noted: oral pan-JAK inhibitor, 5-10 mg twice daily. RNA extraction and reverse transcription yielded cDNA as sequencing template. Sequencing was performed with immunoSEQ multiplex PCR; in TCRdb, only in-frame clones are kept and a portion is missing. The sample shows 75,000 to 80,000 clones, around 60% of them seen only once. General study points: Expanded CD8+ clones among the top 100, and scalp clonality, were significantly decreased by tofacitinib.

This clonotype was sampled from a human donor with alopecia areata. The chain has TRBV15 and TRBJ2-7; no clear D. This material consisted of CD8+ T cells sorted from blood, taken at week 24, from a patient treated with tofacitinib. Here the CDR3 reads CATSPRRNYYEQYF. CDR3 DNA: TGTGCCACCAGCCCGAGACGGAATTACTACGAGCAGTACTTC. The full variable domain, its missing parts supplied by reference TRBV15 and TRBJ2-7, is DAMVIQNPRYQVTQFGKPVTLSCSQTLNHNVMYWYQQKSSQAPKLLFHYYDKDFNNEADTPDNFQSRRPNTSFCFLDIRSPGLGDTAMYLCATSPRRNYYEQYFGPGTRLTVT.